This T cell receptor (beta chain) originates from a study of shared clonotypes between healthy human individuals. Findings and caveats of the study: Clonotype sharing among donors, it was expected, would be affected by sequencing depth.

Only Caucasian adults living in Nashville, Tennessee served as donors. Researchers ran the assay at a deep level. The input for sorted-subset replicate PCRs was around 200 ng DNA, 30,000 or so T cell genomes. Assay: immunoSEQ multiplex PCR; the TCRdb copy retains only in-frame clones and omits some. In the table there are about 600,000 clones, around 97% of which are singletons. In this sample, this clone turned up once. The antigen is not known. The clonotype originates from a woman under 40 in good health. Specimen: naive CD4+ T cells sorted from blood. Sample subset: CD45RA+ positively selected.

CDR3 bases: TGTGCCAGCAGCAAAGCGATCCGGGACAGGGATAACTATGGCTACACCTTC. Translation: CASSKAIRDRDNYGYTF. The gene calls are TRBV21-1 and TRBJ1-2; the D segment call TRBD1 is taken from the table without a DNA check. TRBV21-1 is a pseudogene. The CDR3 is 17 residues long.